This passage covers 8 T cell receptor beta chains from one sample sequenced in a study of shared T cell receptors in the human thymus. Repertoires were generated with immunoSEQ multiplex PCR, while TCRdb's copy carries only in-frame clones and drops some. The table lists 650,000 to 950,000 clones, roughly 88% of them singletons. In addition, the sample was reused for a study of human thymus T cells.

The source material was thymocytes. The source is a girl in the first two years of life with a congenital heart defect.

The chain carries TRBV7-6 and TRBJ2-1; D ambiguous. The CDR3 has 11 residues. Germline V lookup: CDR1 SGHVS, CDR2 FNYEAQ. V was clipped by 5 bases and J by 6 bases, with 5 bases between them. CDR3 nucleotide sequence: TGTGCCAGCAGCCGCAGCAATGAGCAGTTCTTC. It translates to CASSRSNEQFF.

The V call is TRBV5-6, the J call TRBJ2-7; TRBD2 might be the D (5 bases). Germline V gene data show CDR1 as SGHDT and CDR2 as YYEEEE. The CDR3 length is 17 residues. The V gene lost 3 bases and the J gene lost 4 bases, with 23 bases spanning the gap. CDR3 bases: TGTGCCAGCAGCTCCTGGGGAGCAGATCACCTCCCTTACGAGCAGTACTTC. This sequence encodes CASSSWGADHLPYEQYF.

This clone was detected only once. CDR3 nucleotide sequence: TGTGCCAGCAGCGTCTCTGCCAGGGCAATTCACGGCAATGAGCAGTTCTTC. Protein: CASSVSARAIHGNEQFF. The chain has TRBV9 and TRBJ2-1; D possibly corresponds to TRBD1 (5 bases). Trimming cost V 2 bases and J 6 bases, with 21 bases left between them. The CDR3 is made up of 17 amino acids. In germline, CDR1 is SGDLS, CDR2 YYNGEE.

The chain links TRBV6-5 to TRBJ1-2, with D hard to call. Per germline, CDR1 MNHEY and CDR2 SVGAGI. V lost 0 bases, J lost 1 base, and 12 bases lay in between. The CDR3 spans 16 residues. CDR3 sequence reads: CASSYSGEAHNYGYTF. In nucleotides, the CDR3 is TGTGCCAGCAGTTACTCTGGGGAGGCCCATAACTATGGCTACACCTTC.

The chain uses TRBV12-5 and TRBJ1-1, with 7 bases matching TRBD1. CDR1 and CDR2 from the germline V gene are LGHNT and FRNRAP. Losses at the gene ends were 3 bases for V and 1 base for J; bases not matched to a gene: 8. The CDR3 covers 16 residues. The CDR3 DNA follows: TGTGCTAGTGGTTTATGGGGGGACAGTAGGAACACTGAAGCTTTCTTT. It translates to CASGLWGDSRNTEAFF.

The sample holds one count of this clone. The gene calls are TRBV5-1 and TRBJ1-2, with D possibly matching TRBD1 (6 bases). Trimming took 3 bases from V and 4 from J, leaving 16 bases between them. This CDR3 comprises 15 residues. The germline CDR1 and CDR2 sequences are SGHRS and YFSETQ. The CDR3 here is CASSSAGAGGYGYTF. The CDR3 region has the DNA TGCGCCAGCAGCTCGGCGGGGGCGGGTGGCTATGGCTACACCTTC.

The chain combines TRBV4-3 with TRBJ1-1; TRBD1 might be the D (6 bases). This CDR3 has 17 amino acids. Germline CDR1 LGHNA, CDR2 YSLEER. V lost 0 bases to trimming and J lost 7 bases, with 21 bases between them. The CDR3 here is CASSQDLIRMDSREAFF. Here the CDR3 DNA reads TGCGCCAGCAGCCAAGATCTTATTCGCATGGACAGCCGTGAAGCTTTCTTT.

The rearrangement links TRBV6-1 to TRBJ1-2, with 8 nucleotides matching TRBD1. The length of the CDR3 is 15 residues. V gave up 2 bases and J gave up 5 bases; unmatched junction bases: 7. Germline CDR1 is MNHNS and CDR2 is SASEGT. The CDR3 loop is CASSETGQGGYGYTF. The DNA for the CDR3 is TGTGCCAGCAGTGAAACCGGACAGGGAGGGTATGGCTACACCTTC.